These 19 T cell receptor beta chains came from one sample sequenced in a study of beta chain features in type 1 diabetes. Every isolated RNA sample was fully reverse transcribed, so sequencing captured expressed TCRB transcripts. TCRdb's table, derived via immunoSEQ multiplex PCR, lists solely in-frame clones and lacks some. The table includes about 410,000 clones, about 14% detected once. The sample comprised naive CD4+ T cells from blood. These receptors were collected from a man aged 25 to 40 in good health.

The DNA for the CDR3 is TGCAGCGCCGCTCGGGGGACACCTAATGAAAAACTGTTTTTT. Protein product: CSAARGTPNEKLFF. The chain combines TRBV29-1 with TRBJ1-4; TRBD1 might be the D (6 bases). This CDR3 is built from 14 residues. V lost 7 bases and J lost 3, with 15 bases in between. Per the germline V gene, CDR1 is SQVTM and CDR2 is ANQGSEA.

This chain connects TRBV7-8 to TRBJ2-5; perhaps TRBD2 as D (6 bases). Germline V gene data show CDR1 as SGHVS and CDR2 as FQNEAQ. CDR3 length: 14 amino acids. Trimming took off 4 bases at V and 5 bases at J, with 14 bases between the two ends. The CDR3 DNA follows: TGTGCCAGCAGCTCCCGCCCGGGGAGGGAGACCCAGTACTTC. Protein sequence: CASSSRPGRETQYF.

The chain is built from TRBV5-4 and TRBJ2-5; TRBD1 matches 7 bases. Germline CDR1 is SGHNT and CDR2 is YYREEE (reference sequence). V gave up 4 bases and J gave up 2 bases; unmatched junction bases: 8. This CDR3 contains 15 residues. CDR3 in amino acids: CASSLRTGQQETQYF. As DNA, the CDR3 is TGTGCCAGCAGCCTGAGGACAGGTCAGCAAGAGACCCAGTACTTC.

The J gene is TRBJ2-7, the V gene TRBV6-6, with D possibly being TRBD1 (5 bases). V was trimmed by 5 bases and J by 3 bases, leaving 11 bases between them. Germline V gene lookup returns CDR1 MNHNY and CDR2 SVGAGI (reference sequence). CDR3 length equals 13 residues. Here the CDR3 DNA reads TGTGCCAGCAGTCCGGCCAGGGACTACGAGCAGTACTTC. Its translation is CASSPARDYEQYF.

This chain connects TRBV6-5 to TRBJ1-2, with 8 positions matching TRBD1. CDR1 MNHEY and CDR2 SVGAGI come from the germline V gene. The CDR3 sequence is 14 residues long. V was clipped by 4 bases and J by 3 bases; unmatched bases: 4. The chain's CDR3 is CASSSDRGDYGYTF. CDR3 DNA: TGTGCCAGCAGTTCCGACAGGGGAGACTATGGCTACACCTTC.

The CDR3 sequence: CATKSFQAGHNEQFF. CDR3 in DNA: TGTGCCACCAAGTCCTTTCAAGCGGGCCACAATGAGCAGTTCTTC. J is TRBJ2-1 and V is TRBV19; possibly TRBD2 for D (6 bases). Trimming pared 10 bases from V and 5 bases from J, leaving 21 bases between. The V gene's germline CDR1 is LNHDA and CDR2 SQIVND (reference sequence). This CDR3 is built from 15 residues.

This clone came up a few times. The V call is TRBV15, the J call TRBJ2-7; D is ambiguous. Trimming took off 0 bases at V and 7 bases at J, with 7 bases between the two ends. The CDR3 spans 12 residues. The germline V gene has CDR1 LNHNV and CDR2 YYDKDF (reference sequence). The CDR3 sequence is CATSRDLGEQYV. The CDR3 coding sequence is TGTGCCACCAGCAGAGATTTAGGGGAGCAGTACGTC.

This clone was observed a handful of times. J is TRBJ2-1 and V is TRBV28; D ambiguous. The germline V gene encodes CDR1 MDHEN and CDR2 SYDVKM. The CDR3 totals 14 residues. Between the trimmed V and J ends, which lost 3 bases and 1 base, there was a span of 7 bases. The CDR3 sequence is CASSFVRSYNEQFF. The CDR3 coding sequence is TGTGCCAGCAGTTTCGTAAGGTCCTACAATGAGCAGTTCTTC.

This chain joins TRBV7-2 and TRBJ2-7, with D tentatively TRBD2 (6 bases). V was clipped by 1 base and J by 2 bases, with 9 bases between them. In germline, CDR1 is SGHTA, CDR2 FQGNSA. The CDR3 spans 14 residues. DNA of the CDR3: TGTGCCAGCAGCTTAGGGGGACTGGCCTACGAGCAGTACGTC. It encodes CASSLGGLAYEQYV.

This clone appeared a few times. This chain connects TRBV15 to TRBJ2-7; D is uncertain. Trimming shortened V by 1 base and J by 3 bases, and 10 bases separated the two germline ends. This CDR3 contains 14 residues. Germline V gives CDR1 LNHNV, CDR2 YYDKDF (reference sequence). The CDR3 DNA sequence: TGTGCCACCAGCAGAGTTGTGGTGGGCTACGAGCAGTACTTC. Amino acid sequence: CATSRVVVGYEQYF.

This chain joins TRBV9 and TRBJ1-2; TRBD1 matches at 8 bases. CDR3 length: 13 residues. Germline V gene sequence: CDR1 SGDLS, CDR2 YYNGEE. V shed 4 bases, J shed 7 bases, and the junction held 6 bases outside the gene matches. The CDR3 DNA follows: TGTGCCAGCAGCCCCGACAGGGGTGGTGGCTACACCTTC. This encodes CASSPDRGGGYTF.

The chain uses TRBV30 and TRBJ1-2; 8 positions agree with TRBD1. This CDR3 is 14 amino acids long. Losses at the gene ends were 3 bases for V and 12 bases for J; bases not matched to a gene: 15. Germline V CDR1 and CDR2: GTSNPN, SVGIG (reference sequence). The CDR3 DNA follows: TGTGCCTGGAGCCGGGACAGGCCTCCCGACCGCCACACCTTC. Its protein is CAWSRDRPPDRHTF.

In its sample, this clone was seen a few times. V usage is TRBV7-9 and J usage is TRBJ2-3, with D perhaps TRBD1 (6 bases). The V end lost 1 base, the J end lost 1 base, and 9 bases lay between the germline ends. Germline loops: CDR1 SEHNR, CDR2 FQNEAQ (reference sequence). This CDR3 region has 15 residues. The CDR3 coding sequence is TGTGCCAGCAGCTTAGGTGCAGGGGGCACAGATACGCAGTATTTT. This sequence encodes CASSLGAGGTDTQYF.

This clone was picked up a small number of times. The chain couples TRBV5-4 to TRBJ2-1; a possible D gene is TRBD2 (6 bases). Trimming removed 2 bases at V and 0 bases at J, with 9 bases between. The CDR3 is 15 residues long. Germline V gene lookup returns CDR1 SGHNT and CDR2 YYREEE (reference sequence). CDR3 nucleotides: TGTGCCAGCAGCTTTCCCGGGAGCTCCTACAATGAGCAGTTCTTC. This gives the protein CASSFPGSSYNEQFF.

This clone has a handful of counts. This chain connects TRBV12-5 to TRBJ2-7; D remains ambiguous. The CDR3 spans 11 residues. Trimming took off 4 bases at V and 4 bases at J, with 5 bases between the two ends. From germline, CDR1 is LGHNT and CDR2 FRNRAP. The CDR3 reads CASGSTYEQYF. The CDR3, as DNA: TGTGCTAGTGGTTCCACTTACGAGCAGTACTTC. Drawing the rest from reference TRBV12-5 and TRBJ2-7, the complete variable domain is DARVTQTPRHKVTEMGQEVTMRCQPILGHNTVFWYRQTMMQGLELLAYFRNRAPLDDSGMPKDRFSAEMPDATLATLKIQPSEPRDSAVYFCASGSTYEQYFGPGTRLTVT.

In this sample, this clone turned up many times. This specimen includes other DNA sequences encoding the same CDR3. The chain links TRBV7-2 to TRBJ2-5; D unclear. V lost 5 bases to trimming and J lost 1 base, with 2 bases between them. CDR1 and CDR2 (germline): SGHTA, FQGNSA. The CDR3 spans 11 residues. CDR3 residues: CASSPQETQYF. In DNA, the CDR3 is TGTGCCAGCAGCCCCCAAGAGACCCAGTACTTC.

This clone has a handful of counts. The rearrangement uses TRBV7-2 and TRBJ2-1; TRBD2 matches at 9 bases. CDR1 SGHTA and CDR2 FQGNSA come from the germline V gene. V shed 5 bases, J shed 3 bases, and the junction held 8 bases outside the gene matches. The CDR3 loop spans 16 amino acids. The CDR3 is CASSPTGLAGYNEQFF. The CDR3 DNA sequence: TGTGCCAGCAGCCCGACGGGACTAGCTGGCTACAATGAGCAGTTCTTC.

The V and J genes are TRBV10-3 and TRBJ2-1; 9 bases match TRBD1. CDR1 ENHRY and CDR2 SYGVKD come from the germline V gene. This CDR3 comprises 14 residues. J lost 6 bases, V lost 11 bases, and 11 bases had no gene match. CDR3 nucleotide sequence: TGTGCCCTCGCGCCTGGACAGGGGTCCAATGAGCAGTTCTTC. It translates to CALAPGQGSNEQFF.

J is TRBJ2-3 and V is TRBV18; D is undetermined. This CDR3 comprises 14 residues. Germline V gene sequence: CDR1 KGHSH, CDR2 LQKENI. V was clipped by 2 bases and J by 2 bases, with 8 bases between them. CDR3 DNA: TGTGCCAGCTCACCAGCTCGATTCACAGATACGCAGTATTTT. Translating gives CASSPARFTDTQYF.